Following are 15 T cell receptor beta chains from one sample sequenced in a study of STAT5B mutations in CD4+ large granular lymphocyte leukemia. Profiling relied on immunoSEQ multiplex PCR, and the TCRdb table lists in-frame clones only, not all of them. Of 35,000 to 40,000 clones listed, more than 70% are singletons. Sequencing was performed on CD4+ T cells from blood buffy coats. The source of these receptors is a human donor in good health.

The V gene is TRBV5-4, the J gene TRBJ2-7; D is uncertain. Trimming removed 3 bases from V and 3 bases from J, with 4 bases in between. This CDR3 spans 11 amino acids. CDR1 is SGHNT, CDR2 YYREEE, per germline (reference sequence). The CDR3 DNA sequence: TGTGCCAGCAGCTCCTTCTACGAGCAGTACTTC. It encodes CASSSFYEQYF.

The V gene is TRBV30, the J gene TRBJ1-1; the D gene is possibly TRBD1 (5 bases). The CDR3 loop spans 14 amino acids. Germline CDR1 GTSNPN, CDR2 SVGIG (reference sequence). V lost 5 bases, J lost 0 bases, and 13 bases lay in between. Here the CDR3 DNA reads TGTGCCTGGGGGGGGTTGGACATGAACACTGAAGCTTTCTTT. Residues: CAWGGLDMNTEAFF.

This clone was observed once. The chain is built from TRBV18 and TRBJ2-1; the D is unclear. There are 12 residues in the CDR3. Germline loops: CDR1 KGHSH, CDR2 LQKENI. The V end was cut by 3 bases, the J end by 6 bases, with 6 bases between. CDR3 DNA sequence: TGTGCCAGCTCACCGGACGTCAATGAGCAGTTCTTC. It yields the protein CASSPDVNEQFF. The complete variable domain, with remaining parts taken from reference TRBV18 and TRBJ2-1, reads NAGVMQNPRHLVRRRGQEARLRCSPMKGHSHVYWYRQLPEEGLKFMVYLQKENIIDESGMPKERFSAEFPKEGPSILRIQQVVRGDSAAYFCASSPDVNEQFFGPGTRLTVL.

The rearrangement links TRBV10-1 to TRBJ2-3, with unresolved D. The V end lost 5 bases, the J end lost 6 bases, and 6 bases lay between the germline ends. The germline gives CDR1 WNHNN, CDR2 SYGVQD (reference sequence). The CDR3 consists of 11 residues. Here the CDR3 reads CASSSFDTQYF. The CDR3 region has the DNA TGCGCCAGCAGTTCTTTTGATACGCAGTATTTT.

The V gene is TRBV11-2, the J gene TRBJ1-6; D possibly corresponds to TRBD1 (5 bases). The CDR3 totals 11 residues. V lost 7 bases, J lost 13 bases, and 11 bases lay in between. Per germline, CDR1 SGHAT and CDR2 FQNNGV. The CDR3 is CASTTGFPLHF. Written as DNA, the CDR3 is TGTGCCAGCACCACAGGTTTTCCCCTCCACTTT. The variable domain in full, with the rest retrieved from reference TRBV11-2 and TRBJ1-6, is EAGVAQSPRYKIIEKRQSVAFWCNPISGHATLYWYQQILGQGPKLLIQFQNNGVVDDSQLPKDRFSAERLKGVDSTLKIQPAKLEDSAVYLCASTTGFPLHFGNGTRLTVT.

The chain is built from TRBV18 and TRBJ2-2, with a possible D match to TRBD1 (5 bases). CDR1 is KGHSH and CDR2 is LQKENI in the germline V gene. With 3 bases removed from V and 4 bases from J, the gap between germline ends came to 9 bases. This CDR3 contains 14 residues. Here the CDR3 reads CASSPGQSTGELFF. DNA of the CDR3: TGTGCCAGCTCACCGGGGCAATCCACCGGGGAGCTGTTTTTT.

The CDR3 is CASKGAEKLFF. The CDR3 nucleotides read TGTGCCAGCAAGGGAGCAGAAAAACTGTTTTTT. This sequence joins TRBV6-5 and TRBJ1-4; D is undetermined. V was clipped by 7 bases and J by 8 bases, with 8 bases between them. CDR1 is MNHEY and CDR2 is SVGAGI in the germline V gene. The CDR3 has 11 amino acids.

The CDR3 DNA follows: TGTGCCAGCAGCCCATTCGGGAGCTCCTACGAGCAGTACTTC. The encoded protein is CASSPFGSSYEQYF. The V call is TRBV9, the J call TRBJ2-7; possible D gene TRBD2, 6 bases. In germline, CDR1 is SGDLS, CDR2 YYNGEE. This CDR3 is built from 14 residues. The germline V and J ends were trimmed by 4 bases and 0 bases, with 11 bases remaining between them.

The chain uses TRBV27 and TRBJ2-7, with D possibly matching TRBD1 (5 bases). The CDR3 extends over 13 amino acids. Germline V CDR1 and CDR2: MNHEY, SMNVEV (reference sequence). V was pared by 1 base and J by 3 bases, with 7 bases between. CDR3: CASSLFQGYEQYF. For the CDR3, the DNA is TGTGCCAGCAGTTTATTTCAGGGCTACGAGCAGTACTTC.

V gene TRBV11-2 combines with J gene TRBJ2-2; D is unclear. The germline V and J ends were trimmed by 5 bases and 7 bases, with 8 bases remaining between them. CDR1 is SGHAT, CDR2 FQNNGV, per germline. This CDR3 has 12 amino acids. The CDR3 is CASSVYGGELFF. The CDR3 DNA follows: TGTGCCAGCAGCGTGTATGGCGGGGAGCTGTTTTTT.

V is TRBV18 and J is TRBJ1-2; 8 bases are a match to TRBD1. In germline, CDR1 is KGHSH, CDR2 LQKENI. CDR3 length: 15 residues. Trimming cost V 5 bases and J 3 bases; bases outside gene matches: 8. The CDR3 region is CASSFDRGGDYGYTF. The CDR3 DNA reads as TGTGCCAGCTCATTCGACAGGGGAGGGGACTATGGCTACACCTTC.

The chain is built from TRBV19 and TRBJ2-7; D uncertain. In germline, CDR1 is LNHDA, CDR2 SQIVND (reference sequence). The CDR3 has 14 amino acids. Trimming cost V 0 bases and J 3 bases, with 9 bases left between them. The CDR3 loop reads CASSIDGSNYEQYF. The CDR3 DNA sequence: TGTGCCAGTAGTATAGACGGTAGTAACTACGAGCAGTACTTC.

The J gene is TRBJ2-2, the V gene TRBV9, with D possibly TRBD1 on 6 matching bases. The ends were cut back, 1 base at V and 4 bases at J, with 14 bases in the middle. Germline V gene data show CDR1 as SGDLS and CDR2 as YYNGEE. The CDR3 is 16 amino acids. CDR3 residues: CASSVRDTEGTGELFF. The CDR3 DNA follows: TGTGCCAGCAGCGTACGGGACACCGAGGGCACCGGGGAGCTGTTTTTT.

There are a few counts of this clone. The chain links TRBV19 to TRBJ2-7; the D gene could be TRBD1 or TRBD2 (5 bases each). Trimming left V 8 bases short and J 1 base short, with 12 bases between. The CDR3 contains 13 residues. Germline loops: CDR1 LNHDA, CDR2 SQIVND (reference sequence). CDR3 nucleotides: TGTGCCAGTGGGACGGATTTTTCCTACGAGCAGTACTTC. Amino acid sequence: CASGTDFSYEQYF.

This clone was observed a single time. The CDR3 DNA follows: TGCGCCAGTAATTTGAGACAGGGTACCCACGAGCAGTACTTC. Its translation is CASNLRQGTHEQYF. V gene TRBV5-1 combines with J gene TRBJ2-7, with TRBD1 matching over 7 bases. CDR1 and CDR2 (germline): SGHRS, YFSETQ. V shed 8 bases, J shed 5 bases, and the junction held 13 bases outside the gene matches. CDR3 length equals 14 residues.